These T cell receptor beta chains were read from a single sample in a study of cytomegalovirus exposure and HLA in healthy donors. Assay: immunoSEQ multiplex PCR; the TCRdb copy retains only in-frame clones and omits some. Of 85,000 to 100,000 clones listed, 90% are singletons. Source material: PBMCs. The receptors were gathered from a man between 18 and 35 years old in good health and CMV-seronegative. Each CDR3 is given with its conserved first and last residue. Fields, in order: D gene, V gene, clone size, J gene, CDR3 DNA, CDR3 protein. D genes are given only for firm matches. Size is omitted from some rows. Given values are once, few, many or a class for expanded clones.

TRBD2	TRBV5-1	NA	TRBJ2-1	TGCGCCAGCAGCTTGAGCGGGAGTAATGAGCAGTTCTTC	CASSLSGSNEQFF
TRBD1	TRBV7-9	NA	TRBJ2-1	TGTTCCAGCAGCTTTATTCAGGGGGCTGCCTACAATGAGCAGTTCTTC	CSSSFIQGAAYNEQFF
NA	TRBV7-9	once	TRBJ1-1	TGTTCCAGCAGCTTATCACCGGGACAAGAAAACACTGAAGCTTTCTTT	CSSSLSPGQENTEAFF
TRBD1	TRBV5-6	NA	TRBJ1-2	TGTGCCAGCAGCTTGGGACAGGGGGCAAGAGACGGCTACACCTTC	CASSLGQGARDGYTF
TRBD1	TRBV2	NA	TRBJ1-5	TGTGCCAGCAGCCTTCAGACAGGGCTTAGCAATCAGCCCCAGCATTTT	CASSLQTGLSNQPQHF
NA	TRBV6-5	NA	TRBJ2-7	TGTGCCAGCAGGCGGGGAAATACCTACGAGCAGTACTTC	CASRRGNTYEQYF
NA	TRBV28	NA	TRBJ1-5	TGTGCCAGCAGCCGAGTTACGGGGCCCCAGCATTTT	CASSRVTGPQHF
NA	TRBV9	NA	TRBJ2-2	TGTGCCAGCAGCGTAACGTTCGGGGGTAACACCGGGGAGCTGTTTTTT	CASSVTFGGNTGELFF
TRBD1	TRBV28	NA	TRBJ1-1	TGTGCCAGCAGTTTGACCAGGGGGCGGCTGAACACTGAAGCTTTCTTT	CASSLTRGRLNTEAFF
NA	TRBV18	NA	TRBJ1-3	TGTGCCAGCTCACCAGACAAGGGAAACACCATATATTTT	CASSPDKGNTIYF
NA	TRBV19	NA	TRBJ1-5	TGTGCCAGTAGTATTCGGGGGTGGGGGGAGACTCAGCCCCAGCATTTT	CASSIRGWGETQPQHF
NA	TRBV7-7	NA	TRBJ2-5	TGTGCTAGCAGCACGGGACTTAACCAAGAGACCCAGTACTTC	CASSTGLNQETQYF
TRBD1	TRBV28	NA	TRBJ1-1	TGTGCCAGCAGTTCACTCAGGACAGGCTTCGGCGCTGAAGCTTTCTTT	CASSSLRTGFGAEAFF
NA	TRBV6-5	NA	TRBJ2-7	TGTGCCAGCAGTCCGGCCGGGACCTACGAGCAGTACTTC	CASSPAGTYEQYF
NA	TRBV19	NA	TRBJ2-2	TGTGCCAGTAGTATATGGGGGGCCGGGGAGCTGTTTTTT	CASSIWGAGELFF
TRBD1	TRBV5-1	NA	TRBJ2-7	TGCGCCAGCAGCAGGACAGGGTACGACGAGCAGTACTTC	CASSRTGYDEQYF
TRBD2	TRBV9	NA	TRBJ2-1	TGTGCCAGCAGCATCGGGACTAGATCCTACAATGAGCAGTTCTTC	CASSIGTRSYNEQFF
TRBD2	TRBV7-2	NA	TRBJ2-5	TGTGCCAGCAGCCTGCCAAGGGAGCGGGGGGTCCAAGAGACCCAGTACTTC	CASSLPRERGVQETQYF
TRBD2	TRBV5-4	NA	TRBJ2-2	TGTGCCAGCAGCACCCGGGACTATGATACGGGGGAGCTGTTTTTT	CASSTRDYDTGELFF
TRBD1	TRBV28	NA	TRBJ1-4	TGTGCCAGCAGCTATTCCACAGGGGGTGGTGAAAAACTGTTTTTT	CASSYSTGGGEKLFF
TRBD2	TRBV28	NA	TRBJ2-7	TGTGCCAGCAGTTTTCGTTTCACTGCGGGAGGGCCCGGGGGTGAGCAGTACTTC	CASSFRFTAGGPGGEQYF
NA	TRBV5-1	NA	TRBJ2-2	TGCGCCAGCAGAAGGGGGATGAACACCGGGGAGCTGTTTTTT	CASRRGMNTGELFF
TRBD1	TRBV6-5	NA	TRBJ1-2	TGTGCCAGCAGTTACGGGCAGGGGGGAAACTATGGCTACACCTTC	CASSYGQGGNYGYTF
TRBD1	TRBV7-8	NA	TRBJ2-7	TGTGCCAGCAGCATGACAGGGCTCTCCTACGAGCAGTACTTC	CASSMTGLSYEQYF
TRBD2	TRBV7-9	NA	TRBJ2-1	TGTGCCAGCAGCTTTTTGGCGGGAGTAGGGAATGAGCAGTTCTTC	CASSFLAGVGNEQFF
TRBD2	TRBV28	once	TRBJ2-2	TGTGCCAGCGTCTCCCCTCCGGGACTACGCACCGGGGAGCTGTTTTTT	CASVSPPGLRTGELFF
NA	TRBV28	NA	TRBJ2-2	TGTGCCAGCAGTCTCCAGGGGAAGAGACCTGTTCGGGAGCTGTTTTTT	CASSLQGKRPVRELFF
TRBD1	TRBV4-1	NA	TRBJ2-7	TGCGCCAGCAGCCAAGACGACAGGGTTCCCTACGAGCAGTACTTC	CASSQDDRVPYEQYF
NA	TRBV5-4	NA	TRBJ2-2	TGTGCCAGCAGCTTGATTGGGGCCAACACCGGGGAGCTGTTTTTT	CASSLIGANTGELFF
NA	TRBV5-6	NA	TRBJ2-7	TGTGCCAGCAGCTTGGGACTAGATGCCTACGAGCAGTACTTC	CASSLGLDAYEQYF
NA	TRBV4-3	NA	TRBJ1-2	TGCGCCAGCAGCCCAGGGAGGGCGTCGTTGGGCTACACCTTC	CASSPGRASLGYTF
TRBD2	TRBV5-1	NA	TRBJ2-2	TGCGCCAGCAGCTGGACTAGCGGGAGCAGCACCGGGGAGCTGTTTTTT	CASSWTSGSSTGELFF
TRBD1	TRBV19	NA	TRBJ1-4	TGTGCCAGTAGTATGAGAACGGGACAGGTTAATGAAAAACTGTTTTTT	CASSMRTGQVNEKLFF
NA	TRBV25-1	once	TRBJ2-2	TGTGCCAGCAGTGAATGGCTAGACACCGGGGGGCTGTTTTTT	CASSEWLDTGGLFF
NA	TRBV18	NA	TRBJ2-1	TGTGCCAGCTCACCACAGGCATTAGCGGGTCCTGGGGGCGATGAGCAGTTCTTC	CASSPQALAGPGGDEQFF
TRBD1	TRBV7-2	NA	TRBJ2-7	TGTGCCAGCAGCTTAGCCCCCAGGGGGAGTACGGCGAACTACGAGCAGTACTTC	CASSLAPRGSTANYEQYF
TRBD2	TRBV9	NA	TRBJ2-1	TGTGCCAGCAGCGCTAGCGGAAGCTCCTACAATGAGCAGTTCTTC	CASSASGSSYNEQFF
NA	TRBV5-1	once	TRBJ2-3	TGCGCCAGCAGCTACGGCCTCGGCGGTGCAGATACGCAGTATTTT	CASSYGLGGADTQYF
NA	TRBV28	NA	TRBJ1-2	TGTGCCAGCAGCCCCCCTAGACCGACCTATGGCTACACCTTC	CASSPPRPTYGYTF
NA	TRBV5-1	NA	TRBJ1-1	TGCGCCAGCAGCTTCCAGGGCTGGAACACTGAAGCTTTCTTT	CASSFQGWNTEAFF